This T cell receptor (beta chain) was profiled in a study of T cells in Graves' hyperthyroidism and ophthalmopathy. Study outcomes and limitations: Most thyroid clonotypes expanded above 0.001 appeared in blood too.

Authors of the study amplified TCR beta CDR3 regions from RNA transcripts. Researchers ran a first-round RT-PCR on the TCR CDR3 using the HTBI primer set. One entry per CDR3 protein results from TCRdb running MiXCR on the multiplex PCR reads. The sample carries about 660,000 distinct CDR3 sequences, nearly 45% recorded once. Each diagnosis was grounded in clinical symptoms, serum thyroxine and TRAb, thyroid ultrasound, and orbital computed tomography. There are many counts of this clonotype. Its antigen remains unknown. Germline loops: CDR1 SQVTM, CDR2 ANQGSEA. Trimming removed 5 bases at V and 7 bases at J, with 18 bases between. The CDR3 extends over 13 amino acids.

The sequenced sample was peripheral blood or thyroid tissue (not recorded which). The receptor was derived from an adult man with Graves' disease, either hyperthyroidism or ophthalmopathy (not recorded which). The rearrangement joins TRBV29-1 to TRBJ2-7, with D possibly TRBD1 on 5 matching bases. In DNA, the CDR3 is TGCAGCGTTCTCTTGGCAGGGTTGGGAGAGCAGTACTTC. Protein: CSVLLAGLGEQYF.